This TCR beta chain was identified in a study of T-cell reconstitution after alpha-beta-depleted transplantation in children. Study-level findings and limits: T-cell numbers and diversity one year post-transplant derived largely from freshly generated T cells.

Germline V gene data show CDR1 as SGHNT and CDR2 as YYREEE (reference sequence). CDR3 length: 11 residues. The germline V and J ends were trimmed by 4 bases and 0 bases, with 2 bases remaining between them. During its preparation, the TCRbeta library received unique molecular identifiers. TCRdb re-called the PCR reads through MiXCR, storing one row per CDR3 protein. The repertoire includes around 17,000 distinct CDR3 sequences, approximately 5.2% of them detected once, and about 6.9% sits in the top ten. This clonotype appeared once. Its antigen is undetermined. V and J are TRBV5-4 and TRBJ2-7; D gene unclear. The TCR originated in a boy younger than 18 with acute lymphoblastic leukemia, due to receive a stem cell transplant. This material consisted of PBMCs, taken before TCRalphabeta/CD19-depleted stem cell transplant. The CDR3, as DNA: TGTGCCAGCAGCGGCTCCTACGAGCAGTACTTC. It is translated as CASSGSYEQYF.